Detailed here is one T cell receptor beta chain. A library prepared for alpha chains yielded this beta chain as an off-target read; its size is of little meaning. This CDR3 has 15 residues. V was pared by 4 bases and J by 4 bases, with 16 bases between. Per the germline V gene, CDR1 is SGHNT and CDR2 is YYREEE (reference sequence). Using its own MiXCR run on the RT-PCR reads, TCRdb lists one record per CDR3 protein. The sample yields roughly 6,000 distinct CDR3 sequences, roughly 92% seen once. The origin of this receptor is a female donor in good health, serving as a healthy control. Sequenced input: memory CD4+ T cells from blood. This rearrangement joins TRBV5-4 to TRBJ2-3; TRBD1 is a possible D gene (8 bases). CDR3 region: CASSPQGGRPDTQYF. The CDR3 DNA is TGTGCCAGCAGCCCACAGGGGGGGCGGCCAGATACGCAGTATTTT.